These T cell receptor beta chains were read from a single sample in a study of radiotherapy plus CTLA-4 blockade in lung cancer. The repertoire was sequenced with immunoSEQ multiplex PCR; TCRdb's copy has only in-frame clones and lacks some. The sample contains about 120,000 clones, 85% to 90% of which appear only once. The source material was peripheral blood, sampled from a patient treated with radiotherapy plus ipilimumab. These receptors all come from a human donor with non-small cell lung cancer that progressed on radiotherapy plus ipilimumab. Both conserved end residues are part of each CDR3. Each record gives: CDR3 DNA, CDR3 protein, D gene, V gene, clone size, J gene. The D gene is left open where the match is weak. Rows give clone size only sometimes, using once, few, many, or a class for an expanded clone.

CDR3 DNA: TGTGCTAGCAGCTTATATGCAGGGCGTTTCACCTACGAGCAGTACTTC; CDR3 protein: CASSLYAGRFTYEQYF; D gene: .; V gene: TRBV7-7; clone size: .; J gene: TRBJ2-7
CDR3 DNA: TGCGCCAGCAGCCAAGGGGCCAGGGAGACTTTCTTT; CDR3 protein: CASSQGARETFF; D gene: .; V gene: TRBV4-1; clone size: .; J gene: TRBJ1-1
CDR3 DNA: TGCGCCAGCAGCCAGATATTGAGCTATGGCTACACCTTC; CDR3 protein: CASSQILSYGYTF; D gene: .; V gene: TRBV4-1; clone size: few; J gene: TRBJ1-2
CDR3 DNA: TGCGCCAGCAGCCGGGACAGGGGGTATGAAGCTTTCTTT; CDR3 protein: CASSRDRGYEAFF; D gene: TRBD1; V gene: TRBV5-1; clone size: .; J gene: TRBJ1-1
CDR3 DNA: TGTGCCAGCAGCTGGGGCATCGGCTACGAGCAGTACTTC; CDR3 protein: CASSWGIGYEQYF; D gene: .; V gene: TRBV6-1; clone size: .; J gene: TRBJ2-7
CDR3 DNA: TGTGCCAGCAGCCAGAAGATAGGACCAAGCTCCTATAATTCACCCCTCCACTTT; CDR3 protein: CASSQKIGPSSYNSPLHF; D gene: .; V gene: TRBV14; clone size: .; J gene: TRBJ1-6
CDR3 DNA: TGTGCCAGCAAAGGGAGCCAAGAGACCCAGTACTTC; CDR3 protein: CASKGSQETQYF; D gene: .; V gene: TRBV6-6; clone size: .; J gene: TRBJ2-5
CDR3 DNA: TGTGCCAGCAGCGCGCTGGGGGGGACAGGGTCATACAATGAGCAGTTCTTC; CDR3 protein: CASSALGGTGSYNEQFF; D gene: TRBD1; V gene: TRBV9; clone size: .; J gene: TRBJ2-1
CDR3 DNA: TGCAGCGTTGTATTTGGGAGTAAAAGCGGGTACGAGCAGTACTTC; CDR3 protein: CSVVFGSKSGYEQYF; D gene: .; V gene: TRBV29-1; clone size: .; J gene: TRBJ2-7
CDR3 DNA: TGCGCCAGCAGGGCGAATGGGGGACCTTACGAGCAGTACTTC; CDR3 protein: CASRANGGPYEQYF; D gene: .; V gene: TRBV5-1; clone size: .; J gene: TRBJ2-7
CDR3 DNA: TGCGCCAGCAGCTTACGGGACAGGTCGGTGAGCGAGCAGTACTTC; CDR3 protein: CASSLRDRSVSEQYF; D gene: TRBD1; V gene: TRBV5-1; clone size: once; J gene: TRBJ2-7